The source of this T cell receptor beta chain is a study of cytomegalovirus exposure and HLA in healthy donors (dated by TCRdb to 2017 to 2019). Turning to the overall study: An earlier analysis of around 600 of the donors reported approximately 300 Gb of sequence data and approximately 110 million unique TCR beta sequences from about 179 million T cells. An early release covering about 600 HLA-typed donors comprised about 300 gigabases of sequencing data and 65 million to 100 million unique TCR sequences. Of the approximately 400 genotyped donors, around 81% fell in the genetic ancestry cluster associated with self-reported Caucasian donors. The study aimed to test whether signatures of past pathogen exposure could be identified by cataloging public T cell receptors. The study profiled the T cell repertoires of hundreds of subjects by immunosequencing and related them to cytomegalovirus serostatus. Besides the first cohort of approximately 710 subjects, a separate validation cohort made up of over 95 different subjects was used. To predict cytomegalovirus infection status, the study brought together high-throughput TCR immunosequencing, statistical association of individual TCRs with disease status, and machine learning. A later analysis re-analyzed previously published TCR beta repertoires from 650 to 800 donors and added high-resolution HLA genotyping to study TCR occurrence patterns. The later analysis used no new phenotypic data to find candidate immune exposures, relying instead on TCR beta sequences and their occurrence across donors. To decide whether each TCR beta V gene segment behaved as functional or pseudogenic, an earlier analysis of some 600 of the donors relied on high-throughput TCR beta sequencing. Donor age, sex, ethnicity and CMV serostatus were collected together with the repertoire data. A later genetic analysis took genome-wide SNP genotypes for 398 of the 666 donors and used that subset as a discovery cohort. Every repertoire in the discovery cohort had been generated on one and the same sequencing platform. Both class I and class II loci were covered by HLA typing, at four-digit resolution. The number of donors typed differed by locus, with about 629-630 for A, B, C, DRB1 and DQB1, roughly 550 for DQA1, 606 for DPA1, and some 440 for DPB1. Four or five DR-DQ haplotypes were handled as single units for association and clustering because linkage in the cohort was strong. Among some 400 genotyped donors of the cohort, an average of around 250,000 unique TCR beta nucleotide sequences was sequenced per donor, of which about 19% were non-productive.

Via the germline V gene, CDR1 is SGHAT and CDR2 FQNNGV. The germline ends are 14 bases apart after V is trimmed by 8 bases and J by 1 base. Inclusive of the bounding cysteine and phenylalanine, the CDR3 is 14 residues long. Kept here is only the CDR3 DNA, which spans 42 bases and is read in frame from base 1. As concerns this clone: Its binding antigen is unknown. Within one base of it there is no much larger clone, and no base qualities were kept.

What the study reported, not specific to this receptor: The authors suggested that the approach could potentially be generalized to other disease states and immunological phenotypes. At a false discovery rate of 0.05, a later analysis linked 16,000 or so TCR beta sequences to specific HLA alleles. A later analysis found that HLA-associated TCR beta chains were more clonally expanded and had lower generation probabilities than equally common non-associated chains. Because HLA typing was missing for some donors at each locus, association tests included only the typed subset. According to a later analysis, most CMV-associated TCR beta chains appeared to be HLA-restricted, and the HLA associations seemed to be driven largely by CMV exposure. In this cohort, only TCR beta chains were sequenced, and detectable features were limited by the absence of alpha or paired-chain data. Correlated functional status among segregating V segments might reflect linkage disequilibrium, but an unknown experimental factor could not be ruled out. A cluster of highly shared sequence variants was judged likely to be a technical artifact of the sequencing pipeline. A later analysis found that TCR association rates varied across HLA loci, with DRB1 alleles showing the most associated TCRs and HLA-C alleles the fewest. Because counts were too low, seventeen rarely observed V segments, including chromosome 9 orphons, were excluded from the earlier analysis of fewer than 650 of the donors. A further reported finding was that TCR beta sequences accurately predicted the HLA-A and HLA-B alleles for most subjects in the first cohort. The 87-base-pair reads could not distinguish some IMGT-functional V segments, including TRBV6-2 and TRBV6-3, so those segments were excluded. According to a later genetic analysis, donors in an Asian-associated ancestry cluster had fewer N-insertions in productive TCRs than the approximately 630-donor mean. Across donors, most TCR sequences were observed very rarely, whereas some public TCRs were present in many individuals. For the cohort, immune exposure information was limited to CMV serostatus. A few of the identified cytomegalovirus-associated TCR beta chains were confirmed in vitro to be specific for cytomegalovirus antigens. The classifier was reported to diagnose cytomegalovirus status with high specificity and sensitivity in both the original and validation cohorts. When HLA alleles, especially DR and DQ, strongly co-occurred, TCR associations were difficult to assign to individual alleles. An association between a missense DCLRE1C variant and V-gene and J-gene trimming of TCR beta chains was found in a later genetic analysis and replicated in an independent cohort. A total of 150 to 200 TCR beta chains were listed by the study as associated with cytomegalovirus. Sequencing depth was assumed to be roughly uniform across donors in the presence/absence analyses, though that assumption may not hold. A later analysis reported that several top co-occurrence clusters appeared linked to parvovirus B19, influenza, CMV and Epstein-Barr virus. Broadly in line with IMGT annotations, most TCR beta V segments showed up in productive rearrangements about 90% or about 30% of the time in an earlier analysis of a few hundred of the donors.

The cohort consisted of approximately 690 healthy bone marrow donors. At the time of sampling, every cohort member was nominally healthy, though immune exposures that went unrecorded were likely present. The donor tested CMV seropositive, placing the donor among the roughly 300 seropositive members of the cohort. A peripheral blood sample was provided by each donor, and peripheral blood mononuclear cells were used for TCR beta sequencing. Genomic DNA extraction from the blood cell samples was performed with the Qiagen DNeasy Blood Extraction Kit. Library preparation was by the immunoSEQ multiplex PCR assay. A mixture of 60 forward primers for TCR Vbeta segments and 13 reverse primers for TCR Jbeta segments was used in the multiplex PCR. The CDR3 region of rearranged TCR beta genes was amplified from genomic DNA with a multiplex PCR assay. On the Illumina HiSeq System, the amplified TCR beta libraries were sequenced as 87-base-pair reads. Per the source publication's procedure: Across the 670 or so repertoires, a later analysis counted around 80 million unique TCR beta chains, around 11 million of which were shared by at least two donors. To remove PCR and sequencing errors, raw reads were error-corrected and collapsed into unique sequences using a nearest-neighbor algorithm that merged closely related sequences. To assign V, D and J gene segments, CDR3 sequences were aligned to IMGT reference sequences. For a sequence to be retained, a match of at least six nucleotides to both a V gene segment and a J gene segment was required. Rearrangements were called productive when the CDR3 lacked stop codons and stayed in frame with V and J; all others were non-productive. Following IMGT convention, CDR3 was defined as the stretch from the second conserved V-encoded cysteine up to the conserved J-encoded phenylalanine. In an earlier analysis of just under 600 of the donors, sequences lacking an unambiguous match to a single V gene segment were excluded. In an earlier analysis of 500 to 750 of the donors, V segments were called functional above 56.7% productive rearrangements and were called segregating when the between-donor standard deviation exceeded 5%. A statistical classification framework was developed to diagnose cytomegalovirus status using the catalog of TCR beta chain sequences. In a later analysis, V and J genes were assigned by comparing TCR nucleotide sequences against IMGT/GENE-DB human TR gene sequences. A later analysis assigned CDR3 sequences and most-parsimonious VDJ recombination scenarios with the TCRdist pipeline. In a later analysis, each TCR beta chain was defined by its CDR3 amino acid sequence together with its V-gene family, and reads without a unique V-gene family were excluded. In a later analysis, around 650 highly shared, low-generation-probability nucleotide sequences were removed to address suspected cross-contamination and a sequencing artifact. For each public chain, a later analysis derived a clonal expansion index from normalized ranks of inferred template counts within each repertoire. In a later analysis, generation probabilities were computed with a VDJ recombination model fitted to out-of-frame rearrangements, and the resulting probabilities were checked against IGoR. Hypergeometric tests were used in a later analysis to score TCR-TCR, TCR-HLA and TCR-CMV co-occurrence, with a repertoire-size bias correction applied to the TCR pairs. False discovery rates were estimated in a later analysis by permuting HLA or CMV assignments 20 times. In a later analysis, co-occurring TCRs were grouped with DBSCAN, and TCRdist sequence similarity was added when clustering was performed within HLA-allele-positive subsets. Repertoires with fewer than 30,000 or more than 120,000 public chains were left out of co-occurrence clustering, as were roughly five repertoires with anomalous nucleotide sharing. In TCRdb, the immuneACCESS table is reduced to in-frame sequences with V and J assigned. These tables do not hold every clone; where another copy was compared, an unresolved V gene accounts for under half, and the others remain unexplained. The V and J calls and clone size were taken over from that table, and D and trimming were inferred from the DNA. This sample is represented by 150,000 or so clones; about 82% of them were singletons. In total, the top ten clones hold 1% of the sample.

This clonotype was sampled from a woman between 45 and 65 years old in good health and CMV-seropositive. Sequenced input: PBMCs. The chain was built from TRBV11-2 and TRBJ1-1; there is no confident call for the D gene. The bases read TGTGCCAGCGCCCTATCCCATTCGAACACTGAAGCTTTCTTT. Protein translation: CASALSHSNTEAFF.